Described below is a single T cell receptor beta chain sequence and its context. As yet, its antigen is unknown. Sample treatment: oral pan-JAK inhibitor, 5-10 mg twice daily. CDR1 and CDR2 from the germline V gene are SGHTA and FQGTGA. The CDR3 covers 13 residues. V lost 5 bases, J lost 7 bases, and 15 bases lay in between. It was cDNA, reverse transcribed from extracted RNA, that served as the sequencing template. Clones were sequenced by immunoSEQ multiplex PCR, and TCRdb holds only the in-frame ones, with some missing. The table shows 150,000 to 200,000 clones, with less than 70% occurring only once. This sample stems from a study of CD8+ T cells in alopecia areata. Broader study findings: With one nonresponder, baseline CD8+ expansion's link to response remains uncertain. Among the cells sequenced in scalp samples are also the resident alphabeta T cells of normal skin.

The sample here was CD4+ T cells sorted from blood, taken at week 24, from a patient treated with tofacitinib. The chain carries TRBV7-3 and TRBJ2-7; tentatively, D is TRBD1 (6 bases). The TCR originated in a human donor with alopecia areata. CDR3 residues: CASSPQQGTEQYF. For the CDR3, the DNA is TGTGCCAGCAGCCCTCAACAGGGTACGGAGCAGTACTTC.